What follows describes a single TCR beta chain. The data originate from a study of blood T cell repertoires in COVID-19. V lost 2 bases and J lost 6, with 13 bases in between. The germline CDR1 and CDR2 sequences are KGHDR and SFDVKD. The CDR3 is 14 amino acids. The protocol was immunoSEQ multiplex PCR, while the TCRdb copy is restricted to in-frame clones and leaves out a portion. The sample has 87,000 or so clones, roughly 88% seen once. The chain links TRBV24-1 to TRBJ2-7; TRBD1 might be the D (6 bases). This TCR derives from a woman older than 75 with COVID-19, enrolled during active disease. Material for sequencing was peripheral blood. The CDR3 DNA reads as TGTGCCACCAGTGATTCGGCCAGGGGTTCCGAGCAGTACTTC. Translation: CATSDSARGSEQYF.